These 8 T cell receptor beta chains were sequenced from one sample in a study of blood T cells in healthy people across ages. Together with a sample-barcoded 5' primer, a J-beta primer mix was included in a second PCR lasting about 6 to 11 cycles. TCRdb independently ran MiXCR on the 5' RACE reads; one entry per CDR3 protein. The data hold roughly 1.9 million distinct CDR3 sequences, with about 39% observed a single time. The sample comprised blood. Receptor source: a human donor in good health.

V is TRBV6-6 and J is TRBJ2-1; D is possibly TRBD2 (5 bases). The CDR3 covers 17 residues. Trimming pared 6 bases from V and 9 bases from J, leaving 27 bases between. The germline CDR1 and CDR2 sequences are MNHNY and SVGAGI (reference sequence). The CDR3 region has the DNA TGTGCCAGCAGACCCGGGTCTAGCTATAGTCAAGCTTCTGAGCAGTTCTTC. Residues: CASRPGSSYSQASEQFF.

This clonotype is a singleton in its sample. The V gene is TRBV10-3, the J gene TRBJ2-6, with TRBD1 matching over 8 bases. The CDR3 extends over 16 amino acids. V shed 8 bases, J shed 0 bases, and the junction held 6 bases outside the gene matches. Germline lookup yields CDR1 ENHRY and CDR2 SYGVKD. The CDR3 DNA reads TGTGCCATCGGACAGGGAAGACACTCTGGGGCCAACGTCCTGACTTTC. This gives the protein CAIGQGRHSGANVLTF.

The V and J genes are TRBV20-1 and TRBJ1-2; possible D gene TRBD1, 6 bases. V lost 6 bases and J 6 bases, leaving 20 bases between the germline ends. The germline CDR1 and CDR2 sequences are DFQATT and SNEGSKA (reference sequence). This CDR3 is 14 amino acids long. The CDR3 DNA sequence: TGCAGTGCCTTCTACGGACAGCTTAGGGATGGCTACACCTTC. Its protein is CSAFYGQLRDGYTF.

This clonotype occurred a few times. This chain joins TRBV27 and TRBJ2-3; 11 bases align to TRBD2. From germline, CDR1 is MNHEY and CDR2 SMNVEV (reference sequence). This CDR3 has 16 amino acids. Trimming took 1 base from V and 3 from J; bases not matched to a gene: 3. The CDR3: CASSLWASGGTDTQYF. CDR3 nucleotides: TGTGCCAGCAGTTTATGGGCTAGCGGGGGGACAGATACGCAGTATTTT.

Remarks on this clonotype: A much more abundant neighbour one base away suggests this may be a read error. The V call is TRBV20-1, the J call TRBJ2-3, with 10 bases matching TRBD2. The germline CDR1 and CDR2 sequences are DFQATT and SNEGSKA (reference sequence). CDR3 length: 12 amino acids. CDR3 residues: CSASGGADAQYF. In DNA form, the CDR3 reads TGCAGCGCCAGCGGGGGGGCAGATGCGCAGTATTTT.

This clonotype showed up just a few times. The V and J genes are TRBV20-1 and TRBJ1-1; 7 bases align to TRBD1. CDR1 and CDR2 from the germline V gene are DFQATT and SNEGSKA (reference sequence). The ends lost 6 bases at V and 3 bases at J; junction bases unmatched: 10. This CDR3 comprises 14 residues. The CDR3 reads CSAEQGGADTEAFF. For the CDR3, the DNA is TGCAGTGCCGAGCAGGGGGGGGCGGACACTGAAGCTTTCTTT.

J is TRBJ1-1 and V is TRBV6-6, with 8 bases matching TRBD1. The V segment lost 2 bases and the J segment 5 bases; nucleotides outside the gene matches: 7. The CDR3 consists of 15 residues. Germline CDR1 MNHNY, CDR2 SVGAGI (reference sequence). The CDR3 DNA reads as TGTGCCAGCAGTTACGGACAGGGCTTCGGGACTGAAGCTTTCTTT. The encoded protein is CASSYGQGFGTEAFF.

A few counts support this clonotype. The rearrangement uses TRBV7-9 and TRBJ1-5; possible D gene TRBD1, 6 bases. The V and J ends lost 2 bases and 6 bases respectively, with 11 bases between them. The CDR3 extends over 14 amino acids. Looked up from germline, CDR1 is SEHNR and CDR2 is FQNEAQ (reference sequence). The CDR3 loop is CASSLIGGGQPQHF. CDR3 bases: TGTGCCAGCAGCTTAATCGGGGGCGGTCAGCCCCAGCATTTT. Using reference TRBV7-9 and TRBJ1-5 for the parts outside the CDR3, the full variable domain is DTGVSQNPRHKITKRGQNVTFRCDPISEHNRLYWYRQTLGQGPEFLTYFQNEAQLEKSRLLSDRFSAERPKGSFSTLEIQRTEQGDSAMYLCASSLIGGGQPQHFGDGTRLSIL.